The rows below give T cell receptor beta chains drawn from one sample of a study of T cell repertoires in cytomegalovirus infection. These receptors lack a known antigen. TCRdb called the reads again in MiXCR, with one record for every CDR3 protein. The sample has about 340,000 distinct CDR3 sequences, under 35% seen once. The sequenced sample was cultured PBMCs, obtained from culture after CMV antigen stimulation. The receptors derive from a human donor in good health (CMV status not recorded). Some clones in this sample may be carry-over from other donors' samples. Each CDR3 is given with its conserved first and last residue. A D gene is named only where the DNA matches it firmly. Where a row states a size, it is once, few, many or the class of an expanded clone; other rows omit it.

size,V,J,D,CDR3,DNA
NA,TRBV20-1,TRBJ2-1,NA,CSAGGIWNEQFF,TGCAGTGCCGGCGGGATATGGAATGAGCAGTTCTTC
few,TRBV7-2,TRBJ1-2,NA,CASSFRRGNYGYTF,TGTGCCAGCAGCTTCCGTCGAGGCAACTATGGCTACACCTTC
NA,TRBV6-2/TRBV6-3,TRBJ2-3,NA,CASSYPPGGDTDTQYF,TGTGCCAGCAGTTACCCTCCCGGGGGAGATACAGATACGCAGTATTTT
NA,TRBV7-6,TRBJ2-3,NA,CASSSGGPGTDTQYF,TGTGCCAGCAGCTCGGGTGGACCCGGCACAGATACGCAGTATTTT
few,TRBV19,TRBJ2-7,TRBD1,CASSPGQGVREQYF,TGTGCCAGTAGCCCCGGACAGGGTGTACGCGAGCAGTACTTC
NA,TRBV29-1,TRBJ1-1,NA,CSVRGQREDTEAFF,TGCAGCGTGAGGGGACAAAGGGAGGACACTGAAGCTTTCTTT
NA,TRBV9,TRBJ2-3,TRBD2,CASSAGTSGNTDTQYF,TGTGCCAGCAGCGCCGGGACTAGCGGTAACACAGATACGCAGTATTTT
few,TRBV7-3,TRBJ1-2,NA,CASSLIGALRDGYTF,TGTGCCAGCAGCTTAATTGGGGCCCTCAGGGACGGCTACACCTTC
NA,TRBV6-1,TRBJ1-2,TRBD1,CASSDSGGRRYPLRGYTF,TGTGCCAGCAGTGATTCAGGGGGTCGCCGATATCCTTTGAGAGGCTACACCTTC
many,TRBV7-2,TRBJ2-3,TRBD2,CASSLVAGVTDTQYF,TGTGCCAGCAGCTTAGTGGCGGGAGTCACAGATACGCAGTATTTT
NA,TRBV6-5,TRBJ1-4,NA,CASSYLGASNEKLFF,TGTGCCAGCAGTTACCTCGGCGCTAGTAATGAAAAACTGTTTTTT
NA,TRBV7-6,TRBJ1-4,NA,CASSLGEGRGEKLFF,TGTGCCAGCAGCTTAGGCGAGGGAAGGGGTGAAAAACTGTTTTTT
NA,TRBV27,TRBJ2-1,NA,CATVRGDINEQFF,TGTGCCACTGTGCGAGGAGACATCAATGAGCAGTTCTTC
many,TRBV7-8,TRBJ2-3,TRBD2,CASSPRTSINTDTQYF,TGTGCCAGCAGCCCCCGGACTAGCATAAACACAGATACGCAGTATTTT
few,TRBV11-2,TRBJ2-7,TRBD1,CASSPRQGGPYEQYF,TGTGCCAGCAGCCCCAGACAGGGGGGGCCCTACGAGCAGTACTTC
NA,TRBV7-2,TRBJ2-5,TRBD2,CASSSGTSGGAEETQYF,TGTGCCAGCAGCTCCGGGACTAGCGGGGGGGCGGAAGAGACCCAGTACTTC
few,TRBV12-3/TRBV12-4,TRBJ2-1,TRBD2,CASSLRDYQNEQFF,TGTGCCAGCAGTTTGAGGGACTACCAGAATGAGCAGTTCTTC
few,TRBV2,TRBJ1-2,TRBD1,CASSVDRDSYGYTF,TGTGCCAGCAGTGTCGACCGGGACAGCTATGGCTACACCTTC
few,TRBV7-8,TRBJ1-2,NA,CASSFLPGRVYGYTF,TGTGCCAGCAGCTTTCTTCCGGGGAGGGTTTATGGCTACACCTTC
NA,TRBV10-3,TRBJ2-1,TRBD1,CAIRLGTGAYNEQFF,TGTGCCATCCGTCTCGGTACAGGGGCCTACAATGAGCAGTTCTTC
few,TRBV2,TRBJ1-5,TRBD1,CASTLNGAGGVSNQPQHF,TGTGCCAGCACCTTGAACGGGGCAGGGGGCGTAAGCAATCAGCCCCAGCATTTT
few,TRBV28,TRBJ1-1,NA,CASTLGDTEAFF,TGTGCCAGCACCCTAGGAGACACTGAAGCTTTCTTT
NA,TRBV7-8,TRBJ1-5,NA,CASSPRRVGRNQPQHF,TGTGCCAGCAGCCCGCGACGGGTCGGCCGCAATCAGCCCCAGCATTTT
many,TRBV7-6,TRBJ2-3,NA,CASSILGGRSTDTQYF,TGTGCCAGCAGCATTCTAGGGGGTCGGAGCACAGATACGCAGTATTTT
NA,TRBV19,TRBJ1-5,NA,CASSPGLLGFNQPQHF,TGTGCCAGTAGTCCCGGCTTATTGGGCTTCAATCAGCCCCAGCATTTT
NA,TRBV12-3/TRBV12-4,TRBJ1-4,NA,CASQASEQLFF,TGTGCCAGCCAGGCTTCAGAGCAACTGTTTTTT
NA,TRBV5-1,TRBJ1-1,NA,CASTLGAEYTEAFF,TGCGCCAGCACCCTCGGTGCCGAGTACACTGAAGCTTTCTTT
NA,TRBV29-1,TRBJ2-7,TRBD2,CSVFGGGSEQYF,TGCAGCGTTTTCGGGGGGGGTAGCGAGCAGTACTTC
NA,TRBV18,TRBJ2-7,NA,CASSRYADEPYEQYF,TGTGCCAGCTCACGGTACGCGGACGAGCCCTACGAGCAGTACTTC
few,TRBV6-5,TRBJ2-7,NA,CATNPGGIYYEQYF,TGTGCCACAAATCCAGGGGGGATCTACTACGAGCAGTACTTC
NA,TRBV20-1,TRBJ2-7,TRBD1,CSARGGTGAYEQYF,TGCAGTGCTAGAGGCGGGACAGGGGCTTACGAGCAGTACTTC
many,TRBV7-2,TRBJ2-3,NA,CASSPGPVGNTQYF,TGTGCCAGCAGCCCGGGACCGGTGGGAAATACGCAGTATTTT
NA,TRBV15,TRBJ2-3,NA,CATSRGEDTDTQYF,TGTGCCACCTCCAGAGGGGAAGACACAGATACGCAGTATTTT
few,TRBV6-4,TRBJ2-7,NA,CASSGNSPPYEQYF,TGTGCCAGCAGTGGGAACAGCCCCCCCTACGAGCAGTACTTC
NA,TRBV7-9,TRBJ1-5,TRBD1,CASSSGTGYQPQHF,TGTGCCAGCAGCTCCGGGACAGGGTACCAGCCCCAGCATTTT
few,TRBV7-2,TRBJ2-3,NA,CASSFGGRDTQYF,TGTGCCAGCAGCTTTGGGGGCCGAGATACGCAGTATTTT
NA,TRBV19,TRBJ1-4,NA,CTICQKLFF,TGTACTATTTGCCAAAAACTGTTTTTT